The present TCR beta chain was sequenced within a study of OX40 agonist ivuxolimab in advanced cancers. TCRdb's copy holds only in-frame clones and misses some; the assay was immunoSEQ multiplex PCR. This sample has around 80,000 clones, with 80% to 90% found just once. The CDR3 spans 17 residues. CDR1 is LNHDA and CDR2 is SQIVND in the germline V gene (reference sequence). Trimming stripped 6 bases from V and 3 bases from J, with 21 bases between. The TCR originated in an adult with an advanced solid tumor such as melanoma, head and neck, liver or kidney cancer. The V call is TRBV19, the J call TRBJ1-3; D possibly corresponds to TRBD1 (6 bases). Specimen: CD4+ or CD8+ T cells sorted from blood, collected in a trial of the OX40 agonist ivuxolimab. For the CDR3, the DNA is TGTGCCAGTAGAGAAGGTGGGGGGGCGCGAAGTGGAAACACCATATATTTT. It yields the protein CASREGGGARSGNTIYF. Based on the CDR3 plus reference TRBV19 and TRBJ1-3, the full variable domain is DGGITQSPKYLFRKEGQNVTLSCEQNLNHDAMYWYRQDPGQGLRLIYYSQIVNDFQKGDIAEGYSVSREKKESFPLTVTSAQKNPTAFYLCASREGGGARSGNTIYFGEGSWLTVV.